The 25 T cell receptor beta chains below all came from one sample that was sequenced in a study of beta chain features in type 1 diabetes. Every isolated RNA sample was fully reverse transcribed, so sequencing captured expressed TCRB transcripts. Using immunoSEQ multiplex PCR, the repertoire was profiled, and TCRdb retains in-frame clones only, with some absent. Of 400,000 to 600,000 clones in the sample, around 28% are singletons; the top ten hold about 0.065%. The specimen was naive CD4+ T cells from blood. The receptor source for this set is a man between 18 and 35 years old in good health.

CDR3 in amino acids: CASSAGLAGDENEQYF. CDR3 DNA: TGTGCCAGCAGCGCTGGACTAGCGGGAGATGAGAACGAGCAGTACTTC. J is TRBJ2-7 and V is TRBV9, with 13 bases identical to TRBD2. Germline values: CDR1 SGDLS, CDR2 YYNGEE. The CDR3 loop spans 16 amino acids. Trimming at V came to 3 bases and at J to 5 bases, leaving 8 bases not matched to a gene.

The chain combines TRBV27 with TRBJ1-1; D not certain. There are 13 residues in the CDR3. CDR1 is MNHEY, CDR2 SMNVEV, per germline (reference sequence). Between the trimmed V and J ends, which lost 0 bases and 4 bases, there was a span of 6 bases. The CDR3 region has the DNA TGTGCCAGCAGTTTATCAATAGGCACTGAAGCTTTCTTT. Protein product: CASSLSIGTEAFF.

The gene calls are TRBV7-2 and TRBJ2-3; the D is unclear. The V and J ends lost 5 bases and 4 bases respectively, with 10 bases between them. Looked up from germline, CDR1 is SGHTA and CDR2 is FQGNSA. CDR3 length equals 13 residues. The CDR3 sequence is CASSPDLPDTQYF. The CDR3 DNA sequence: TGTGCCAGCAGCCCCGACTTGCCAGATACGCAGTATTTT. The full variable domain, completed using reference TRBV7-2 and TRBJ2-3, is GAGVSQSPSNKVTEKGKDVELRCDPISGHTALYWYRQSLGQGLEFLIYFQGNSAPDKSGLPSDRFSAERTGGSVSTLTIQRTQQEDSAVYLCASSPDLPDTQYFGPGTRLTVL.

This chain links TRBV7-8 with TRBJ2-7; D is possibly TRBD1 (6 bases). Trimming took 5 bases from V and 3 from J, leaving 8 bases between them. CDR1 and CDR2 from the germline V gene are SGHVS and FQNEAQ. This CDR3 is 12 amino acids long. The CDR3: CASSLRGYEQYF. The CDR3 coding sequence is TGTGCCAGCAGCCTCAGGGGCTACGAGCAGTACTTC. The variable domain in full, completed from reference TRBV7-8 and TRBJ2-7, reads GAGVSQSPRYKVAKRGQDVALRCDPISGHVSLFWYQQALGQGPEFLTYFQNEAQLDKSGLPSDRFFAERPEGSVSTLKIQRTQQEDSAVYLCASSLRGYEQYFGPGTRLTVT.

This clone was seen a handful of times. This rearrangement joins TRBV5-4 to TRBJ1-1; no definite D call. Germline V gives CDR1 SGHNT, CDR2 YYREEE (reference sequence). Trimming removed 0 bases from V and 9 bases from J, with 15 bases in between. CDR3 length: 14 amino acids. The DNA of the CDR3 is TGTGCCAGCAGCTTGGAGGAGGGCCGGTCTCAAGCTTTCTTT. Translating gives CASSLEEGRSQAFF. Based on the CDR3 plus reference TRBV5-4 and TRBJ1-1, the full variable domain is ETGVTQSPTHLIKTRGQQVTLRCSSQSGHNTVSWYQQALGQGPQFIFQYYREEENGRGNFPPRFSGLQFPNYSSELNVNALELDDSALYLCASSLEEGRSQAFFGQGTRLTVV.

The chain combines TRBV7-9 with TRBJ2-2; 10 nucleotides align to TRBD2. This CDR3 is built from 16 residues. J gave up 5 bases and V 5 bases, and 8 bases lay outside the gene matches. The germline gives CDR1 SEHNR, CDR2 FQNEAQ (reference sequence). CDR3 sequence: CASSPVGLASTGELFF. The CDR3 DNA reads TGTGCCAGCAGCCCAGTGGGACTAGCGAGTACCGGGGAGCTGTTTTTT.

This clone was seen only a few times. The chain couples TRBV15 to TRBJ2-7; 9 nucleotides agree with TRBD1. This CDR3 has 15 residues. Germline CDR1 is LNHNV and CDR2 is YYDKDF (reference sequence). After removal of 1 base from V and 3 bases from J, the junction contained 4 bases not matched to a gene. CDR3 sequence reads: CATSRGQGDRYEQYF. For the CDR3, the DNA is TGTGCCACCAGCAGAGGACAGGGGGATCGCTACGAGCAGTACTTC.

The CDR3 sequence: CASSLSGGRGTEAFF. DNA of the CDR3: TGTGCCAGCAGTTTAAGCGGGGGTAGGGGGACTGAAGCTTTCTTT. This chain joins TRBV28 and TRBJ1-1; tentatively, D is TRBD1 (6 bases). Germline CDR1 is MDHEN and CDR2 is SYDVKM. The CDR3 totals 15 residues. Trimming removed 2 bases at V and 5 bases at J, with 15 bases between.

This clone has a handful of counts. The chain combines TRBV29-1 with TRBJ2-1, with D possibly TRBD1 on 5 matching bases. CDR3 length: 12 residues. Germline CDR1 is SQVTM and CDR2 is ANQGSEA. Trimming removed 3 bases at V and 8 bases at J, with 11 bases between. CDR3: CSVDQGTDEQFF. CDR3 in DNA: TGCAGCGTTGACCAGGGTACGGATGAGCAGTTCTTC.

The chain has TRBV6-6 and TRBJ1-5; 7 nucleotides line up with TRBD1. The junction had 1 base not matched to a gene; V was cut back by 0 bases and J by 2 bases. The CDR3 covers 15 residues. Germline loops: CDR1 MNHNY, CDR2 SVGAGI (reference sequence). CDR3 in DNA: TGTGCCAGCAGTTACTCGACAGGGCGCAATCAGCCCCAGCATTTT. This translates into CASSYSTGRNQPQHF.

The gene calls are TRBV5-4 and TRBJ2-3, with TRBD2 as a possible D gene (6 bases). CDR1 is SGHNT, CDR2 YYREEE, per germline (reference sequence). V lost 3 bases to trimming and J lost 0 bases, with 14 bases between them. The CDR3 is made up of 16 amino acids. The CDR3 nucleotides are TGTGCCAGCAGCTCTGCTAGCGTCCTAAGCACAGATACGCAGTATTTT. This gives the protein CASSSASVLSTDTQYF.

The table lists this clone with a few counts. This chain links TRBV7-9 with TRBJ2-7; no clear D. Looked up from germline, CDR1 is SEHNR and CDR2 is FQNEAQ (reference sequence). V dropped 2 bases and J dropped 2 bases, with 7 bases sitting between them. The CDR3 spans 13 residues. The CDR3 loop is CASSLTLTYEQYF. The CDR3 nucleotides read TGTGCCAGCAGCTTAACCCTCACCTACGAGCAGTACTTC.

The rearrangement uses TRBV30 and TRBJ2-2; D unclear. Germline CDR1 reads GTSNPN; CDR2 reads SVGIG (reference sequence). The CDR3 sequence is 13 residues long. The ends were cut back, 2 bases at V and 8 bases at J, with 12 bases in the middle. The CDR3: CAWSKRVPGELFF. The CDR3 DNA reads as TGTGCCTGGAGTAAACGGGTTCCGGGGGAGCTGTTTTTT.

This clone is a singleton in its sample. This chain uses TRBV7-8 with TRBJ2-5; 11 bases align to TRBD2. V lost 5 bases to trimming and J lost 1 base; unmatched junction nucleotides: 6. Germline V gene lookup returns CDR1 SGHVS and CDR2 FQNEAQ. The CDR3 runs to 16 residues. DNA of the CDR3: TGTGCCAGCAGCCCGGGACTAGCGGATCTCCAAGAGACCCAGTACTTC. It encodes CASSPGLADLQETQYF.

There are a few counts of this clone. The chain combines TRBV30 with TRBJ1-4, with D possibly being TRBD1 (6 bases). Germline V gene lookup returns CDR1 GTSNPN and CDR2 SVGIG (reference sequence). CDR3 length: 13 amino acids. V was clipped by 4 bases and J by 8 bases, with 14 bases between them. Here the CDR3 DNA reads TGTGCCTGGAACCCAGGGGCACGGGAAAAACTGTTTTTT. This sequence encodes CAWNPGAREKLFF.

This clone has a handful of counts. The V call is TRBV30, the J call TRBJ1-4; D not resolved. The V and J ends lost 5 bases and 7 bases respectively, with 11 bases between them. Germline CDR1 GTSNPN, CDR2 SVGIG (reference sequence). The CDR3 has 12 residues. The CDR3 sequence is CAWADRGEKLFF. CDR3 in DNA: TGTGCCTGGGCGGACCGAGGTGAAAAACTGTTTTTT.

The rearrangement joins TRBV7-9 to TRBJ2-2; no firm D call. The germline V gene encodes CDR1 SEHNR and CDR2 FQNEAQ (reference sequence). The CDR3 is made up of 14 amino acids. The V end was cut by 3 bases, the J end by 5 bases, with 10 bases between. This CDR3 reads CASSFQTRTGELFF. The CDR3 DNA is TGTGCCAGCAGCTTCCAGACCCGTACCGGGGAGCTGTTTTTT.

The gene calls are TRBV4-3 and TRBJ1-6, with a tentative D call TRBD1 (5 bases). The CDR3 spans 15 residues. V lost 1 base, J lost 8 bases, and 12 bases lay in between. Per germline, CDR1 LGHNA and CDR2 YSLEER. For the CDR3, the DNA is TGCGCCAGCAGCCAAGGGGACCGACGTGATTCACCCCTCCACTTT. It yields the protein CASSQGDRRDSPLHF.

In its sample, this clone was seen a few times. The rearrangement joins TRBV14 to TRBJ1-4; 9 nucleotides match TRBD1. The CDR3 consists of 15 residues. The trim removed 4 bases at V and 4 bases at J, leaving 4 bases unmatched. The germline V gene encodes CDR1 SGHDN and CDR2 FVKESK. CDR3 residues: CASSLQTGGNEKLFF. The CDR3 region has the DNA TGTGCCAGCAGCCTTCAGACAGGGGGTAATGAAAAACTGTTTTTT. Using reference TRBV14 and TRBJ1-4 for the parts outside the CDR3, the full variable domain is EAGVTQFPSHSVIEKGQTVTLRCDPISGHDNLYWYRRVMGKEIKFLLHFVKESKQDESGMPNNRFLAERTGGTYSTLKVQPAELEDSGVYFCASSLQTGGNEKLFFGSGTQLSVL.

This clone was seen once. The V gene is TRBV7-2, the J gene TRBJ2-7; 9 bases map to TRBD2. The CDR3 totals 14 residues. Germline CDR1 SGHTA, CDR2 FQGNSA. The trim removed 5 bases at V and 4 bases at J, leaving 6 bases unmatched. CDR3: CASSPGLAYYEQYF. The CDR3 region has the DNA TGTGCCAGCAGCCCCGGACTAGCGTATTACGAGCAGTACTTC.

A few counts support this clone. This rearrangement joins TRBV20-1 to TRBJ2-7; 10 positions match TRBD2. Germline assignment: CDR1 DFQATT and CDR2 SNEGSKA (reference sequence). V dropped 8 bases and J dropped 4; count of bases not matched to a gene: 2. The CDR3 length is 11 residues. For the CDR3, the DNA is TGCAGTAGCGGGAGGGCGTACGAGCAGTACTTC. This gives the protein CSSGRAYEQYF.

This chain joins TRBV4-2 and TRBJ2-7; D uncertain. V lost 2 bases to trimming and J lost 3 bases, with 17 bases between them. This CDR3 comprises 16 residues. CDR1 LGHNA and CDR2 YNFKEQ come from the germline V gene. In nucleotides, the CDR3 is TGTGCCAGCAGCCAAATTTCGCCGGAAGGGATCTACGAGCAGTACTTC. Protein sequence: CASSQISPEGIYEQYF.

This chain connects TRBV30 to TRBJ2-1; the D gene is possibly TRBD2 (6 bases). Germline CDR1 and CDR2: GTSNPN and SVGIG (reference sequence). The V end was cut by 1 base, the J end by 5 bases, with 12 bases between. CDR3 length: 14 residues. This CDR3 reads CAWSAGTSNNEQFF. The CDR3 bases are TGTGCCTGGAGTGCCGGGACTTCCAACAATGAGCAGTTCTTC.

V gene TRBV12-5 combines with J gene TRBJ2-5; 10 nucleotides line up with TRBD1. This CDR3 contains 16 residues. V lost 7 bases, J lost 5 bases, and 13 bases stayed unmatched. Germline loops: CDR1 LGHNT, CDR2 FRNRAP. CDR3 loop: CASAYIMGTGEETQYF. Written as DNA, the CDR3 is TGTGCTAGTGCCTACATCATGGGGACAGGGGAGGAGACCCAGTACTTC.

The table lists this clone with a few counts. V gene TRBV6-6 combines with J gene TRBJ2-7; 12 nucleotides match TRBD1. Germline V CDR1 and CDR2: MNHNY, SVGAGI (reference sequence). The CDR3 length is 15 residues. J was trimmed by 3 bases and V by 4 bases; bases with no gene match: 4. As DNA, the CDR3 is TGTGCCAGCAGTTTCGGGACAGGGGGCGTCTACGAGCAGTACTTC. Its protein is CASSFGTGGVYEQYF.